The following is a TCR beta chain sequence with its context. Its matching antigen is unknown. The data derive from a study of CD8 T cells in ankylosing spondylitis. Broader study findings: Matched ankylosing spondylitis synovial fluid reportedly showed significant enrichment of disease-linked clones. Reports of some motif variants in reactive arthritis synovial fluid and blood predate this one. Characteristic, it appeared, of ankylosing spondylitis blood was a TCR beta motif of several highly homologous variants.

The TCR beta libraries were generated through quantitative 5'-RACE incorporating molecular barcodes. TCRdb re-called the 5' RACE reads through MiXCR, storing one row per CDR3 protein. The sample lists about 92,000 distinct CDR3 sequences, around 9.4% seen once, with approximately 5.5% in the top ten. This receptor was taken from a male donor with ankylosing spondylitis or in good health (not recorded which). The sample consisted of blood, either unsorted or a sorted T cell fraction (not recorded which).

CDR3 region: CASSALAGRQETQYF. In nucleotides, the CDR3 is TGCGCCAGCAGCGCCCTAGCGGGGCGCCAAGAGACCCAGTACTTC. This chain joins TRBV5-1 and TRBJ2-5; 9 nucleotides line up with TRBD2. CDR1 is SGHRS and CDR2 is YFSETQ in the germline V gene. V gave up 4 bases and J gave up 1 base; unmatched junction bases: 5. There are 15 residues in the CDR3.